Listed below are T cell receptor beta chains from one sample, sequenced in a study of blood T cell repertoires in COVID-19. Method: immunoSEQ multiplex PCR; TCRdb's copy keeps in-frame clones and lacks some. The data contain around 290,000 clones, about 89% of them seen just once; the ten biggest clones take up about 5%. Specimen: peripheral blood. The source is a man in his forties with acute or convalescent COVID-19. The CDR3 runs from the conserved cysteine through the conserved F or W. Each record gives: D gene, V gene, J gene, CDR3 protein. A D gene is named only where the DNA matches it firmly.

-,TRBV11-2,TRBJ2-2,CASSWTRGSGELFF
-,TRBV29-1,TRBJ1-2,CSVLQGSKGGYTF
-,TRBV5-6,TRBJ1-6,CASSVGSGDSPLHF
TRBD1,TRBV15,TRBJ1-2,CATSRDRGLGYGYTF
-,TRBV5-1,TRBJ1-4,CASSLEGSTNEKLFF
-,TRBV19,TRBJ1-6,CASSPDRDNSPLHF
TRBD2,TRBV6-5,TRBJ2-3,CAGHSAGDTDTQYF
-,TRBV4-2,TRBJ1-5,CASSQDQGSQGPQHF
-,TRBV7-2,TRBJ2-1,CASSLGTSASNEQFF
-,TRBV3-1/TRBV3-2,TRBJ2-7,CASSRRAWRQGGEYEQYF
TRBD2,TRBV9,TRBJ2-3,CASSAGVAGTTDTQYF
-,TRBV20-1,TRBJ2-7,CSASGRGLTDYEQYF
-,TRBV7-2,TRBJ1-2,CASSFTGTSGYTF
-,TRBV12-5,TRBJ2-6,CASGLVLKSGANVLTF
-,TRBV27,TRBJ2-5,CASSLGGGPQETQYF
TRBD2,TRBV4-1,TRBJ2-1,CASSQEIGGGTYNEQFF
-,TRBV6-5,TRBJ1-1,CASSPTGMNTEAFF
-,TRBV28,TRBJ2-7,CASSLAQAPYEQYF
-,TRBV29-1,TRBJ1-1,CSVPDSETEAFF
TRBD1,TRBV10-2,TRBJ2-5,CASSERDRGKETQYF
-,TRBV3-1/TRBV3-2,TRBJ2-7,CASSFYLYEQYF
-,TRBV5-1,TRBJ1-2,CASSLVQGLVGYTF
TRBD2,TRBV7-9,TRBJ2-1,CASSLAERRGGSNEQFF
-,TRBV6-5,TRBJ1-2,CASSLGFGYTF
TRBD2,TRBV4-2,TRBJ2-3,CASSQDKSGGTTDTQYF
-,TRBV19,TRBJ1-1,CASLPQGTGNTEAFF
TRBD1,TRBV10-3,TRBJ1-2,CAISERDRPGYTF
TRBD2,TRBV6-6,TRBJ2-1,CASTPASGGSNEQFF
-,TRBV2,TRBJ2-4,CASTLLAKNIQYF
-,TRBV7-8,TRBJ1-3,CASSLGADSGNTIYF
TRBD2,TRBV7-3,TRBJ2-2,CASSLTGAGGTGELFF
TRBD1,TRBV7-2,TRBJ1-2,CASGRDSYYGYTF
-,TRBV7-2,TRBJ1-4,CASSPRGPTGEKLFF
TRBD1,TRBV10-3,TRBJ1-5,CATRDSLVWNQPQHF
-,TRBV5-4,TRBJ1-3,CASSLGGLAGNTIYF
-,TRBV30,TRBJ1-2,CAWSAQGTTNYGYTF
-,TRBV12-5,TRBJ1-3,CASGLGLSGNTIYF
-,TRBV24-1,TRBJ1-5,CATSEHTDFNQPQHF
TRBD1,TRBV5-1,TRBJ1-1,CASSFSGQGAEAFF
-,TRBV5-1,TRBJ2-2,CASQQTVPSGELFF
-,TRBV5-1,TRBJ1-2,CASSLEGGWANYGYTF
TRBD2,TRBV4-2,TRBJ2-7,CASSPEGTSGGYEQYF
-,TRBV12-5,TRBJ2-7,CASAPNSYEQYF
TRBD1,TRBV29-1,TRBJ1-1,CSVRPFLTGDTEAFF
TRBD1,TRBV6-2/TRBV6-3,TRBJ2-1,CASSQQGAAYNEQFF
TRBD1,TRBV30,TRBJ1-3,CAWSRGTGKAGNTIYF
TRBD1,TRBV24-1,TRBJ2-3,CATSDFKGATSTDTQYF